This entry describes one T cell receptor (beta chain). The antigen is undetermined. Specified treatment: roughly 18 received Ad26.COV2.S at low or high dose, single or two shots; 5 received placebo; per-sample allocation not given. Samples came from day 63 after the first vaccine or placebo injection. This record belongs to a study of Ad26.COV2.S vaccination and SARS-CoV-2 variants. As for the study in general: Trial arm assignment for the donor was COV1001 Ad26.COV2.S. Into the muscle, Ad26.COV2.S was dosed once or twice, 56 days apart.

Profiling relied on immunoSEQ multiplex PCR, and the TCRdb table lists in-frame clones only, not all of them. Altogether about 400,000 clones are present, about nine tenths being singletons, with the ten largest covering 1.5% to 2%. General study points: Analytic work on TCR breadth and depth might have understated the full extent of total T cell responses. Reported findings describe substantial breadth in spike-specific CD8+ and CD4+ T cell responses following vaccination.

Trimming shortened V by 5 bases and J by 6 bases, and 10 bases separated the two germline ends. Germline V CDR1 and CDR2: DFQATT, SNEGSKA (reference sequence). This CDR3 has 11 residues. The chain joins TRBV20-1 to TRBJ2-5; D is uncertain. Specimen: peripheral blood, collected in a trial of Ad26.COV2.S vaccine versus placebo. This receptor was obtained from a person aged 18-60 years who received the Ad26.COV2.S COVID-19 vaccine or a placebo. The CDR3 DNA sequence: TGCAGTGCTGAAATCCACAAGACCCAGTACTTC. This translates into CSAEIHKTQYF.